A single sample gave rise to the 20 T cell receptor beta chains below, sequenced in a study of blood T cell repertoires in COVID-19. Method: immunoSEQ multiplex PCR; TCRdb's copy keeps in-frame clones and lacks some. Counted here are nearly 300,000 clones, 65% to 85% occurring once; the ten biggest clones make up about 1.5%. The sample was peripheral blood. The origin of the receptors is a human donor with COVID-19, enrolled during active disease. The donor label of this sample is uncertain.

The J gene is TRBJ2-7, the V gene TRBV19, with 8 bases identical to TRBD2. The CDR3 spans 15 residues. Trimming at V came to 5 bases and at J to 4 bases, leaving 10 bases not matched to a gene. CDR1 and CDR2 (germline): LNHDA, SQIVND (reference sequence). CDR3 in amino acids: CASSSLAALTYEQYF. In nucleotides, the CDR3 is TGTGCCAGTAGTTCACTAGCGGCTCTCACTTACGAGCAGTACTTC.

This chain links TRBV7-2 with TRBJ2-1; 11 bases map to TRBD2. Germline CDR1 is SGHTA and CDR2 is FQGNSA. V shed 5 bases and J 7 bases; nucleotides not matched to a gene: 7. This CDR3 is 15 amino acids long. Here the CDR3 DNA reads TGTGCCAGCAGCCCTAGGACTAGCGGGCGAAATGAGCAGTTCTTC. Encoded protein: CASSPRTSGRNEQFF.

The genes are TRBV6-5 and TRBJ2-7; 8 bases agree with TRBD1. Germline V lookup: CDR1 MNHEY, CDR2 SVGAGI. The CDR3 covers 14 residues. Losses at the gene ends were 6 bases for V and 0 bases for J; bases not matched to a gene: 4. This chain's CDR3 is CASSGQGSSYEQYF. Here the CDR3 DNA reads TGTGCCAGCAGCGGACAGGGTAGCTCCTACGAGCAGTACTTC.

J is TRBJ2-3 and V is TRBV6-5, with 8 positions matching TRBD2. Germline loops: CDR1 MNHEY, CDR2 SVGAGI. Trimming took 10 bases from V and 6 from J; bases not matched to a gene: 12. CDR3 size: 14 residues. Here the CDR3 reads CATSGGLAADTQYF. The CDR3 DNA reads as TGTGCCACCAGCGGCGGACTAGCAGCCGATACGCAGTATTTT.

The V gene is TRBV27, the J gene TRBJ2-1; 13 bases fit TRBD2. CDR3 length: 14 residues. The V gene's germline CDR1 is MNHEY and CDR2 SMNVEV (reference sequence). With V trimmed by 6 bases and J by 6 bases, 2 bases remained unmatched. CDR3 DNA: TGTGCCAGCAGACTAGCGGGAGGGCCCAATGAGCAGTTCTTC. It encodes CASRLAGGPNEQFF.

In its sample, this clone was seen a few times. The V gene is TRBV3-1 (or the pseudogene TRBV3-2), the J gene TRBJ2-5; D is perhaps TRBD2 (5 bases). V lost 0 bases and J lost 0, with 11 bases in between. The CDR3 loop spans 16 amino acids. The V gene's germline CDR1 is LGHDT and CDR2 YNNKEL (reference sequence). This chain's CDR3 is CASSQDQQDYQETQYF. As DNA, the CDR3 is TGTGCCAGCAGCCAAGATCAGCAGGACTACCAAGAGACCCAGTACTTC.

The J gene is TRBJ1-6, the V gene TRBV2; D ambiguous. Germline V gene sequence: CDR1 SNHLY, CDR2 FYNNEI. There are 13 residues in the CDR3. Trimming shortened V by 8 bases and J by 6 bases, and 11 bases separated the two germline ends. The CDR3 region is CASSPGLNSPLHF. The CDR3 DNA reads TGTGCCAGCTCTCCGGGTCTTAATTCACCCCTCCACTTT.

As concerns this clone: The same CDR3 is also encoded by other DNA sequences in this sample. Here the CDR3 reads CSVRQGGDQPQHF. CDR3 nucleotide sequence: TGCAGCGTTCGACAGGGGGGCGATCAGCCCCAGCATTTT. The chain uses TRBV29-1 and TRBJ1-5; 9 bases align to TRBD1. J was trimmed by 5 bases and V by 5 bases; bases with no gene match: 4. The germline V gene encodes CDR1 SQVTM and CDR2 ANQGSEA. The CDR3 covers 13 residues.

This chain joins TRBV15 and TRBJ2-7; D may be TRBD1 (6 bases). The CDR3 sequence is 14 residues long. CDR1 is LNHNV and CDR2 is YYDKDF in the germline V gene (reference sequence). V dropped 1 base and J dropped 6 bases, with 13 bases sitting between them. The chain's CDR3 is CATSRGGWGLEQYF. The CDR3 region has the DNA TGTGCCACCAGCAGAGGGGGCTGGGGGCTCGAGCAGTACTTC.

The J gene is TRBJ1-5, the V gene TRBV28, with 7 bases lining up with TRBD1. The CDR3 spans 14 residues. The V segment lost 9 bases and the J segment 0 bases; nucleotides outside the gene matches: 5. Germline V gene lookup returns CDR1 MDHEN and CDR2 SYDVKM. CDR3 region: CASAGGISNQPQHF. For the CDR3, the DNA is TGTGCCAGTGCAGGGGGGATTAGCAATCAGCCCCAGCATTTT.

V usage is TRBV7-2 and J usage is TRBJ2-1, with TRBD1 identical over 9 bases. Trimming at V came to 6 bases and at J to 14 bases, leaving 8 bases not matched to a gene. The length of the CDR3 is 12 residues. The germline V gene encodes CDR1 SGHTA and CDR2 FQGNSA. The CDR3 sequence is CASSLTGDREFF. CDR3 bases: TGTGCCAGCAGTCTAACGGGGGACAGGGAGTTCTTC.

This rearrangement joins TRBV30 to TRBJ1-4; 8 bases fit TRBD1. Trimming removed 3 bases from V and 8 bases from J; junction bases left unmatched: 11. The CDR3 sequence is 15 residues long. The germline V gene has CDR1 GTSNPN and CDR2 SVGIG (reference sequence). CDR3 residues: CAWRDRQGPAEKLFF. CDR3 DNA: TGTGCCTGGAGAGATAGACAGGGGCCAGCCGAAAAACTGTTTTTT.

V usage is TRBV2 and J usage is TRBJ2-5; 8 bases map to TRBD1. The V gene end was trimmed by 6 bases and the J gene end by 5 bases; junction bases not matched to a gene: 17. CDR3 size: 17 residues. Germline CDR1 and CDR2: SNHLY and FYNNEI. In DNA, the CDR3 is TGTGCCAGCAGACTACCTAGGGGACAGGACTTGGGCGAGACCCAGTACTTC. Encoded protein: CASRLPRGQDLGETQYF. The entire variable domain, with the rest obtained from reference TRBV2 and TRBJ2-5, is as follows: EPEVTQTPSHQVTQMGQEVILRCVPISNHLYFYWYRQILGQKVEFLVSFYNNEISEKSEIFDDQFSVERPDGSNFTLKIRSTKLEDSAMYFCASRLPRGQDLGETQYFGPGTRLLVL.

This clone was counted only a few times. The rearrangement links TRBV5-4 to TRBJ1-6; D is unclear. The V end was cut by 1 base, the J end by 5 bases, with 7 bases between. Germline-derived CDR1 and CDR2 are SGHNT and YYREEE (reference sequence). This CDR3 region has 14 residues. The chain's CDR3 is CASSLYRDNSPLHF. CDR3 bases: TGTGCCAGCAGCTTGTATCGGGATAATTCACCCCTCCACTTT.

This clone has only a few counts. This chain uses TRBV28 with TRBJ1-4; D is perhaps TRBD1 (6 bases). Trimming removed 5 bases from V and 6 bases from J, with 19 bases in between. The CDR3 extends over 16 amino acids. CDR1 is MDHEN, CDR2 SYDVKM, per germline. CDR3 protein: CASSPPWTVKDEKLFF. CDR3 DNA: TGTGCCAGCAGTCCTCCCTGGACAGTTAAGGATGAAAAACTGTTTTTT.

This chain connects TRBV27 to TRBJ2-3; D is ambiguous. This CDR3 comprises 13 residues. Germline assignment: CDR1 MNHEY and CDR2 SMNVEV (reference sequence). V lost 7 bases, J lost 2 bases, and 10 bases lay in between. CDR3 region: CASTEVLTDTQYF. The CDR3, as DNA: TGTGCCAGCACTGAGGTCCTCACAGATACGCAGTATTTT.

This sequence joins TRBV19 and TRBJ2-5; TRBD1 aligns across 10 bases. Germline loops: CDR1 LNHDA, CDR2 SQIVND (reference sequence). The CDR3 totals 15 residues. V lost 4 bases and J lost 1; bases outside the gene matches: 3. CDR3 DNA: TGTGCCAGTAGTACCGGGACAGGGGCCCAAGAGACCCAGTACTTC. Its protein product is CASSTGTGAQETQYF.

The gene calls are TRBV28 and TRBJ1-2; possibly TRBD1 for D (6 bases). This CDR3 has 15 amino acids. Between the trimmed V and J ends, which lost 2 bases and 2 bases, there was a span of 12 bases. From germline, CDR1 is MDHEN and CDR2 SYDVKM. The CDR3 here is CASSLGGRPNYGYTF. CDR3 DNA: TGTGCCAGCAGTTTAGGGGGCCGCCCCAACTATGGCTACACCTTC.

This chain links TRBV10-3 with TRBJ1-3; the D gene is possibly TRBD1 (5 bases). Trimming removed 0 bases at V and 0 bases at J, with 15 bases between. The CDR3 has 18 amino acids. Germline CDR1 is ENHRY and CDR2 is SYGVKD. The CDR3 region has the DNA TGTGCCATCAGTGAGTCGCCTTTACAGGAACTCTCTGGAAACACCATATATTTT. Encoded protein: CAISESPLQELSGNTIYF.

As for this clone: The junction and the germline gene differ at one end; a read error may be behind it. The chain recombines TRBV7-7 with TRBJ2-1, with 7 bases that match TRBD1. This CDR3 comprises 15 residues. The germline gives CDR1 SSHAT, CDR2 FNYEAQ (reference sequence). CDR3 in amino acids: CASSFGQDSYNEQFF. The CDR3 DNA follows: TGTGCTAGCAGCTTTGGACAGGACTCCTACAATGAGCAGTTCTTC. Full variable domain (outside the CDR3, taken from reference TRBV7-7 and TRBJ2-1): GAGVSQSPRYKVTKRGQDVTLRCDPISSHATLYWYQQALGQGPEFLTYFNYEAQPDKSGLPSDRFSAERPEGSISTLTIQRTEQRDSAMYRCASSFGQDSYNEQFFGPGTRLTVL.